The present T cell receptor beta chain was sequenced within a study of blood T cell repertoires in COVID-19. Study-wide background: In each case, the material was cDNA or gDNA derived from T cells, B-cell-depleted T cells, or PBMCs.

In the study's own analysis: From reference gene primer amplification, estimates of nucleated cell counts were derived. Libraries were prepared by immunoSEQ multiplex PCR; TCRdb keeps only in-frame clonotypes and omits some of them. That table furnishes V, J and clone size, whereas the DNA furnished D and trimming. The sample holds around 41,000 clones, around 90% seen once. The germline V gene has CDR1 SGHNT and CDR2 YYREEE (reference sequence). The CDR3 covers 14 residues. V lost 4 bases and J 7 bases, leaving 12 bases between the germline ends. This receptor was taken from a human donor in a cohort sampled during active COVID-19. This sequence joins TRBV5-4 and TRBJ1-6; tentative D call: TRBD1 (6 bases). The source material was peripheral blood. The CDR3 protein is CASSLRQANSPLHF. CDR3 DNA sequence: TGTGCCAGCAGCCTCCGACAGGCGAATTCACCCCTCCACTTT.